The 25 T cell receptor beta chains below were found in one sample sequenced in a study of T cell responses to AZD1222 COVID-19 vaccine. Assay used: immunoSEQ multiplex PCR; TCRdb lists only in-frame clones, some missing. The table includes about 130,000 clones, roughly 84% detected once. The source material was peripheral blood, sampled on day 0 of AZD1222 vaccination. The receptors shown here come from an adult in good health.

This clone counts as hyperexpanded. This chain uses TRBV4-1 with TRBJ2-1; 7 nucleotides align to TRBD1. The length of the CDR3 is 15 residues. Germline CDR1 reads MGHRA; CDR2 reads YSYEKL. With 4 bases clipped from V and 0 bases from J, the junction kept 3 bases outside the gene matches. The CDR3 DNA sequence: TGCGCCAGCAGCCCGGACAGGAGCTCCTACAATGAGCAGTTCTTC. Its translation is CASSPDRSSYNEQFF.

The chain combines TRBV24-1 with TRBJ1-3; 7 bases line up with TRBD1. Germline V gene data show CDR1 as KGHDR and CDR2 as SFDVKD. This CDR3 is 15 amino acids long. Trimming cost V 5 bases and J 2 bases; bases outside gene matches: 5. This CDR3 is CATSGTGDPGNTIYF. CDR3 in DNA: TGTGCCACCAGTGGCACAGGGGATCCTGGAAACACCATATATTTT.

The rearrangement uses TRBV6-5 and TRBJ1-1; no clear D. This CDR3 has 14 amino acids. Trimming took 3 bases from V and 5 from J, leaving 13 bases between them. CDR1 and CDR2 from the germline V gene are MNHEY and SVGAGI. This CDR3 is CASSYTEELTEAFF. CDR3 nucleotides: TGTGCCAGCAGTTATACAGAGGAATTGACTGAAGCTTTCTTT.

CDR3: CASTEIGSYGYTF. CDR3 nucleotides: TGTGCCAGCACCGAAATCGGGAGCTATGGCTACACCTTC. The genes are TRBV2 and TRBJ1-2; D gene uncertain. The length of the CDR3 is 13 residues. V lost 7 bases to trimming and J lost 4 bases, with 13 bases between them. Germline CDR1 reads SNHLY; CDR2 reads FYNNEI.

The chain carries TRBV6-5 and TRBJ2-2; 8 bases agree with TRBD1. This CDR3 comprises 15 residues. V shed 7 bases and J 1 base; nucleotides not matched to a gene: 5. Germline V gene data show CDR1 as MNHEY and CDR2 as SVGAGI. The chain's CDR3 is CASKEGQVNTGELFF. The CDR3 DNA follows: TGTGCCAGCAAAGAGGGACAGGTGAACACCGGGGAGCTGTTTTTT.

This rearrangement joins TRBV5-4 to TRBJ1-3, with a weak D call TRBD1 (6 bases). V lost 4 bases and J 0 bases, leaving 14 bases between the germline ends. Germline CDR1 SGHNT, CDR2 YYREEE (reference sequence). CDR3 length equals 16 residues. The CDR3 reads CASSPGQSSSGNTIYF. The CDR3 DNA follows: TGTGCCAGCAGCCCCGGACAGTCAAGCTCTGGAAACACCATATATTTT.

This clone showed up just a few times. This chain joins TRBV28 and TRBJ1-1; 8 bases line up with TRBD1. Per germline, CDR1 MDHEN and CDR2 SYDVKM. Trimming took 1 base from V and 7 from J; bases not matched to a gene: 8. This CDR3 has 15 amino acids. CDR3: CASSLLGQDSYEAFF. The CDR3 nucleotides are TGTGCCAGCAGTTTATTGGGACAGGACTCCTATGAAGCTTTCTTT.

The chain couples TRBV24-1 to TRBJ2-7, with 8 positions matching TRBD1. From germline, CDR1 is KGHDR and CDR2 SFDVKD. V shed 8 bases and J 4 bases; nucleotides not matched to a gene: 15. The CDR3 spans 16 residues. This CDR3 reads CATTKNRTGPVYEQYF. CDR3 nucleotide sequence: TGTGCCACCACCAAAAACCGGACAGGGCCGGTTTACGAGCAGTACTTC.

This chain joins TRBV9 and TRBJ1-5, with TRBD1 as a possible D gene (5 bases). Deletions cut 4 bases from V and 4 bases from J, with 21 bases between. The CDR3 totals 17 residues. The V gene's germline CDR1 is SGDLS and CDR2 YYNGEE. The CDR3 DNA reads TGTGCCAGCAGCCCTCGAAGGGGCAGGGCTGGAAATCAGCCCCAGCATTTT. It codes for CASSPRRGRAGNQPQHF. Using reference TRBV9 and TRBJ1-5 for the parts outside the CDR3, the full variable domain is DSGVTQTPKHLITATGQRVTLRCSPRSGDLSVYWYQQSLDQGLQFLIQYYNGEERAKGNILERFSAQQFPDLHSELNLSSLELGDSALYFCASSPRRGRAGNQPQHFGDGTRLSIL.

The CDR3 sequence is CASSFPLARAHNYGYTF. CDR3 in DNA: TGTGCCAGCAGTTTCCCCCTCGCCAGGGCCCATAACTATGGCTACACCTTC. The rearrangement uses TRBV28 and TRBJ1-2, with D possibly matching TRBD1 (5 bases). The CDR3 consists of 17 residues. In germline, CDR1 is MDHEN, CDR2 SYDVKM. Trimming removed 3 bases at V and 1 base at J, with 18 bases between.

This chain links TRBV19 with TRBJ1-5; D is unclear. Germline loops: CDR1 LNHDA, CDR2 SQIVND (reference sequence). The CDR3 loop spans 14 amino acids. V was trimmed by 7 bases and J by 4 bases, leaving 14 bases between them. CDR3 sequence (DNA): TGTGCCAGTAATGGGTGGGCCGGGAATCAGCCCCAGCATTTT. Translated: CASNGWAGNQPQHF.

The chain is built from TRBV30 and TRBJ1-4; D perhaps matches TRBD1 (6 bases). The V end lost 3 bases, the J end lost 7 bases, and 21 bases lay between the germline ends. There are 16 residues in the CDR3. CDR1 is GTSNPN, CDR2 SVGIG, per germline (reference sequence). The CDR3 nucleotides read TGTGCCTGGAGGCTCCCCGAGGCGGGGGCCGGTGAAAAACTGTTTTTT. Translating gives CAWRLPEAGAGEKLFF. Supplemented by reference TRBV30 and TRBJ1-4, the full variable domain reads SQTIHQWPATLVQPVGSPLSLECTVEGTSNPNLYWYRQAAGRGLQLLFYSVGIGQISSEVPQNLSASRPQDRQFILSSKKLLLSDSGFYLCAWRLPEAGAGEKLFFGSGTQLSVL.

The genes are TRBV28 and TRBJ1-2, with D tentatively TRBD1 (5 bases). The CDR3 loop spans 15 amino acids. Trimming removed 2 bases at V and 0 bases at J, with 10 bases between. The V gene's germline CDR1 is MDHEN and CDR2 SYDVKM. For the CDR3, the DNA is TGTGCCAGCAGTTTAGGACACTCATCTAACTATGGCTACACCTTC. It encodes CASSLGHSSNYGYTF.

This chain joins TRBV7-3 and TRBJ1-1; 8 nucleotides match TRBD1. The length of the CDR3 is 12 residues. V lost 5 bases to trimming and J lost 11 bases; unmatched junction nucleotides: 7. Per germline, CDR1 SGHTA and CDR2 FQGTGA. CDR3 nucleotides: TGTGCCAGCAGCCAACCAGGGGGCCTGGCTTTCTTT. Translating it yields CASSQPGGLAFF.

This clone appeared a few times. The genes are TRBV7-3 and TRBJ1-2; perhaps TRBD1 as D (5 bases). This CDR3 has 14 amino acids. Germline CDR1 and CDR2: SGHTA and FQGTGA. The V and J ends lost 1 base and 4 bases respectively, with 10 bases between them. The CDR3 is CASSLIGGGYGYTF. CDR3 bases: TGTGCCAGCAGCTTAATTGGCGGGGGCTATGGCTACACCTTC. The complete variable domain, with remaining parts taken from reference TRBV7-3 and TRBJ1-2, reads GAGVSQTPSNKVTEKGKYVELRCDPISGHTALYWYRQSLGQGPEFLIYFQGTGAADDSGLPNDRFFAVRPEGSVSTLKIQRTERGDSAVYLCASSLIGGGYGYTFGSGTRLTVV.

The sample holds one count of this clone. The CDR3 sequence: CASLPGWRGSTAEAFF. CDR3 DNA sequence: TGTGCCAGTCTCCCTGGGTGGCGGGGGTCCACGGCTGAAGCTTTCTTT. V gene TRBV19 combines with J gene TRBJ1-1; D is possibly TRBD1 (5 bases). Trimming took 8 bases from V and 6 from J, leaving 25 bases between them. Germline-derived CDR1 and CDR2 are LNHDA and SQIVND (reference sequence). The CDR3 consists of 16 residues. Variable domain in full (rest from reference TRBV19 and TRBJ1-1): DGGITQSPKYLFRKEGQNVTLSCEQNLNHDAMYWYRQDPGQGLRLIYYSQIVNDFQKGDIAEGYSVSREKKESFPLTVTSAQKNPTAFYLCASLPGWRGSTAEAFFGQGTRLTVV.

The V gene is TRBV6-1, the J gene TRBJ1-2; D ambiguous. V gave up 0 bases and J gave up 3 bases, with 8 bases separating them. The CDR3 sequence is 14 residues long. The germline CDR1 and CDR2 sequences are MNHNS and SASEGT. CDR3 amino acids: CASSEAGDHYGYTF. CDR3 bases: TGTGCCAGCAGTGAAGCTGGAGATCACTATGGCTACACCTTC.

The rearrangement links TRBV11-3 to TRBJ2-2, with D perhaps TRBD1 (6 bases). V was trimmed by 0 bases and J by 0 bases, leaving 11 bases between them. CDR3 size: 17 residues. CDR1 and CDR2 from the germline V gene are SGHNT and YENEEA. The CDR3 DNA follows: TGTGCCAGCAGCTTAGATCTAGGACAGTCGAACACCGGGGAGCTGTTTTTT. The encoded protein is CASSLDLGQSNTGELFF.

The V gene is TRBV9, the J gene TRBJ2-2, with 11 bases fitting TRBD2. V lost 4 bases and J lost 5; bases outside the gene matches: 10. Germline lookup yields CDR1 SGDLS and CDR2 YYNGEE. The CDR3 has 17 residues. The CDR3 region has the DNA TGTGCCAGCAGCCCCACCGGACTAGCGGGTGGGACCGGGGAGCTGTTTTTT. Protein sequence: CASSPTGLAGGTGELFF.

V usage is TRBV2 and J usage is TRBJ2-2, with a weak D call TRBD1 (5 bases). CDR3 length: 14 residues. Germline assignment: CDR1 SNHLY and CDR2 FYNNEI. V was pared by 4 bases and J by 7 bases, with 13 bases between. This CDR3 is CASSGRQGSGELFF. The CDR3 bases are TGTGCCAGCAGTGGACGCCAGGGCAGCGGGGAGCTGTTTTTT.

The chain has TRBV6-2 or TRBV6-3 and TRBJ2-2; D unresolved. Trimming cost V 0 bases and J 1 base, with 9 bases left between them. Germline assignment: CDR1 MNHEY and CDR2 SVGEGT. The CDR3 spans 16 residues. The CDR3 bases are TGTGCCAGCAGTTACTCGAGACGGTTGAACACCGGGGAGCTGTTTTTT. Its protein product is CASSYSRRLNTGELFF.

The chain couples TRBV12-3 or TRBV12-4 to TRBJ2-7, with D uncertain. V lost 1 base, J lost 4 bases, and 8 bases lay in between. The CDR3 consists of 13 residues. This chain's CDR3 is CASSLEVAYEQYF. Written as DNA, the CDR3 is TGTGCCAGCAGTTTAGAGGTGGCTTACGAGCAGTACTTC.

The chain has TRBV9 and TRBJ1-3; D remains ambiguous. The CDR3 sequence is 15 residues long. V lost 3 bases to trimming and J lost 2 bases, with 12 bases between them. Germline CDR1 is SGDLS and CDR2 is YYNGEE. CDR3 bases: TGTGCCAGCAGCGCGGAGGTAGGGACTGGAAACACCATATATTTT. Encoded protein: CASSAEVGTGNTIYF.

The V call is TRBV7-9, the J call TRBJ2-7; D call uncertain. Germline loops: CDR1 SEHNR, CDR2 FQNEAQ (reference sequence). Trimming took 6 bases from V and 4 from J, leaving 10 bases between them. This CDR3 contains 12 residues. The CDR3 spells CASRPDTYEQYF. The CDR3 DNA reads TGTGCCAGCAGACCCGACACATACGAGCAGTACTTC.

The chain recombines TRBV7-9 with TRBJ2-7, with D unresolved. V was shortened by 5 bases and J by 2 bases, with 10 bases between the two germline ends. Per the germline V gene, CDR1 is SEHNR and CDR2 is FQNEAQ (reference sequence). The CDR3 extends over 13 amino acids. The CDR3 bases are TGTGCCAGCAGCCCTACACCTACCTACGAGCAGTACTTC. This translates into CASSPTPTYEQYF.